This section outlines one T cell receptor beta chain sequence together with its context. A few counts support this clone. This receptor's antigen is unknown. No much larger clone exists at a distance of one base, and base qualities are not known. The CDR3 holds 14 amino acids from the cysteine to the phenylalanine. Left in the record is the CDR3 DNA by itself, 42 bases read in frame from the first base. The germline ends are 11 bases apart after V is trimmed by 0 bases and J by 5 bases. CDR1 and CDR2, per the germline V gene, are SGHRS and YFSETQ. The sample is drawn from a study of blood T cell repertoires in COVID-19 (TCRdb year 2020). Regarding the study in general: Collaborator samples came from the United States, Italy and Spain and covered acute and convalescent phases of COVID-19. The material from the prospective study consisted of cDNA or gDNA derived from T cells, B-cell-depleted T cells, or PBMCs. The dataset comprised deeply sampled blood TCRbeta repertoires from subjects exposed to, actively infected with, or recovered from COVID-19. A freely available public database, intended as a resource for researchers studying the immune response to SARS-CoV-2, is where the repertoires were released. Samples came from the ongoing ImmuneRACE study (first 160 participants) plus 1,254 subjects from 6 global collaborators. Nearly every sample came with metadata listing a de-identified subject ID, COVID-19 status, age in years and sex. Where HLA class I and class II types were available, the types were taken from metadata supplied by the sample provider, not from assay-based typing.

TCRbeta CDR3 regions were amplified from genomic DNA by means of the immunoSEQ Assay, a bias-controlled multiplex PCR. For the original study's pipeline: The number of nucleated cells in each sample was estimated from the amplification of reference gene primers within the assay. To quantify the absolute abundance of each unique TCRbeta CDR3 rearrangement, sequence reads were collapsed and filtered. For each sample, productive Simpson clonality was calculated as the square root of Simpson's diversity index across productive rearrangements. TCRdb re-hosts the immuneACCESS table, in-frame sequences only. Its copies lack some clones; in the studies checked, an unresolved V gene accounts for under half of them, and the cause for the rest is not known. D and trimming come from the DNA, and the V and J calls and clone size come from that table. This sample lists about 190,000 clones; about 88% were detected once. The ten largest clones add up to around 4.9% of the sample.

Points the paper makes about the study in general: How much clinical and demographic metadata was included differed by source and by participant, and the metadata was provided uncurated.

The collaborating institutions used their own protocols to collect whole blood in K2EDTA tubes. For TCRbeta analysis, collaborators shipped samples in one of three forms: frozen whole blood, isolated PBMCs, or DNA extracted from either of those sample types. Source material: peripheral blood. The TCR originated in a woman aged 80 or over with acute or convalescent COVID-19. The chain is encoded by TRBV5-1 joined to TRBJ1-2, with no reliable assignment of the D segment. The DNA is TGCGCCAGCAGCTTGGCCCCGCCGGGATATGGCTACACCTTC. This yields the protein CASSLAPPGYGYTF.